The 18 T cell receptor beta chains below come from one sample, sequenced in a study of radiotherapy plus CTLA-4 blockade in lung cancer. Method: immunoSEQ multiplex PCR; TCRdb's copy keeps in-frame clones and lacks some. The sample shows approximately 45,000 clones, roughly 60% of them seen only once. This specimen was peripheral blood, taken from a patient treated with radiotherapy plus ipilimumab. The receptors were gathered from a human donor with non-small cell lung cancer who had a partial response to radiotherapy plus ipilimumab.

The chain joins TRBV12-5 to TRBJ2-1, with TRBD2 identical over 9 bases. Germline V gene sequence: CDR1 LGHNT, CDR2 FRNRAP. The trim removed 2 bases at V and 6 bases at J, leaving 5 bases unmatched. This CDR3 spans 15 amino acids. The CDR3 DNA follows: TGTGCTAGTGGTTTGTATGGCGGGAGGGGCAATGAGCAGTTCTTC. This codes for CASGLYGGRGNEQFF.

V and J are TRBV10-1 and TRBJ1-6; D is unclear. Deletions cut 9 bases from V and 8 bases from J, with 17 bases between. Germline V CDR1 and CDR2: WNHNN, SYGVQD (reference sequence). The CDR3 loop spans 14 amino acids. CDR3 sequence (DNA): TGCGCCAGGGGAGTGGTGGGTTTGGATTCACCCCTCCACTTT. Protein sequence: CARGVVGLDSPLHF.

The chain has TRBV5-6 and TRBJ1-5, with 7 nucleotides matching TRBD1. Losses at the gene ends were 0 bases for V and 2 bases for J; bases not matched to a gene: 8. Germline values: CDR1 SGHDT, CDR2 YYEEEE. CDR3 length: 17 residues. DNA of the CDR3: TGTGCCAGCAGCTTGGCCGGGGACAGTCGCGGCAATCAGCCCCAGCATTTT. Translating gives CASSLAGDSRGNQPQHF.

The CDR3 region has the DNA TGCGCCAGCACGGGAGAGACCCAGTACTTC. This gives the protein CASTGETQYF. The rearrangement uses TRBV5-1 and TRBJ2-5, with D uncertain. There are 10 residues in the CDR3. Germline loops: CDR1 SGHRS, CDR2 YFSETQ. V was clipped by 6 bases and J by 4 bases, with 4 bases between them.

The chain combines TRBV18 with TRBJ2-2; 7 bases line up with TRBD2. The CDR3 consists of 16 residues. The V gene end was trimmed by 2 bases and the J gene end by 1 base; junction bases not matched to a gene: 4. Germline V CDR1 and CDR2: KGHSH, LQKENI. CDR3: CASSPKIAGNTGELFF. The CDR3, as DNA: TGTGCCAGCTCACCAAAGATAGCGGGGAACACCGGGGAGCTGTTTTTT.

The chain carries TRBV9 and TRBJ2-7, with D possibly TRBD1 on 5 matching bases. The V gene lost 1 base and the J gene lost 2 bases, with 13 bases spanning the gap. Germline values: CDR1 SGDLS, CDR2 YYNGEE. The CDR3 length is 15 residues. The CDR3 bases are TGTGCCAGCAGCGTACAACTGACAGCAACCTACGAGCAGTACTTC. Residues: CASSVQLTATYEQYF. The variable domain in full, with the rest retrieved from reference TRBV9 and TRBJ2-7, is DSGVTQTPKHLITATGQRVTLRCSPRSGDLSVYWYQQSLDQGLQFLIQYYNGEERAKGNILERFSAQQFPDLHSELNLSSLELGDSALYFCASSVQLTATYEQYFGPGTRLTVT.

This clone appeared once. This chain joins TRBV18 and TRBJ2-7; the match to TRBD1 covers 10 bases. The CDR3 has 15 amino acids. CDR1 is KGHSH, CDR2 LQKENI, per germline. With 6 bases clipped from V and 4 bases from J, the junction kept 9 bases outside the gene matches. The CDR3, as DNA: TGTGCCAGCTCTGAGAACCGGGACAGGGGATACGAGCAGTACTTC. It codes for CASSENRDRGYEQYF.

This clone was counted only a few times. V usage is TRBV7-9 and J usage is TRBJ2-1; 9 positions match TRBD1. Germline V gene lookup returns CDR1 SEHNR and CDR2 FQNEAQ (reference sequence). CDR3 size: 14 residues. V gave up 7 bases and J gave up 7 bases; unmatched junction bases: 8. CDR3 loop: CASIPGQGSNEQFF. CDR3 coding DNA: TGTGCCAGCATCCCGGGACAGGGCTCGAATGAGCAGTTCTTC. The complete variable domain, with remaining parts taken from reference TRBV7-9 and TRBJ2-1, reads DTGVSQNPRHKITKRGQNVTFRCDPISEHNRLYWYRQTLGQGPEFLTYFQNEAQLEKSRLLSDRFSAERPKGSFSTLEIQRTEQGDSAMYLCASIPGQGSNEQFFGPGTRLTVL.

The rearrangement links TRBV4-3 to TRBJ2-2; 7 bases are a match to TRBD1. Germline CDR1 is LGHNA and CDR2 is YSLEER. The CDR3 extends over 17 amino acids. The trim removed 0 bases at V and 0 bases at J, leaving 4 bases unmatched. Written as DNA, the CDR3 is TGCGCCAGCAGCCAAGAAACAGGGGCTTCGAACACCGGGGAGCTGTTTTTT. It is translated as CASSQETGASNTGELFF.

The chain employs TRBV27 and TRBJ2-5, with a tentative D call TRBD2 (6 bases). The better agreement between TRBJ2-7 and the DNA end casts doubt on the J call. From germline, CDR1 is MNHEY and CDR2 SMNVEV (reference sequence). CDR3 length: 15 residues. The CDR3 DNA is TGTGCCAGCAGCTATCTAGCCGGGAGCTCCTACGAGCAGTACTTC. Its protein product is CASSYLAGSSYEQYF.

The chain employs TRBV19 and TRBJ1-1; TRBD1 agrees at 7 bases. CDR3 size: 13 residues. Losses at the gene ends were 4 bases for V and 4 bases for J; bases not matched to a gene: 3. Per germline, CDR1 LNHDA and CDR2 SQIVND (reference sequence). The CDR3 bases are TGTGCCAGTAGTACAGGGGGACGCACTGAAGCTTTCTTT. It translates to CASSTGGRTEAFF. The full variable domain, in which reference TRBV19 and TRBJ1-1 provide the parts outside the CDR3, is DGGITQSPKYLFRKEGQNVTLSCEQNLNHDAMYWYRQDPGQGLRLIYYSQIVNDFQKGDIAEGYSVSREKKESFPLTVTSAQKNPTAFYLCASSTGGRTEAFFGQGTRLTVV.

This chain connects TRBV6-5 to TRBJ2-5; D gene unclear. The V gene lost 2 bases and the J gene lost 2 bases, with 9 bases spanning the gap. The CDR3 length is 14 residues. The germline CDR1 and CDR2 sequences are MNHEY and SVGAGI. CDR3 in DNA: TGTGCCAGCAGTTACGTTTTCAGGCAAGAGACCCAGTACTTC. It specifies CASSYVFRQETQYF.

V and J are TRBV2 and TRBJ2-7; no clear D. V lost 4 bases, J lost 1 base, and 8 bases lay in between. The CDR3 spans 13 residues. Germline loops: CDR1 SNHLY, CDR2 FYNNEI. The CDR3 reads CASSVPLSYEQYF. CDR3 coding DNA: TGTGCCAGCAGTGTTCCACTTTCCTACGAGCAGTACTTC. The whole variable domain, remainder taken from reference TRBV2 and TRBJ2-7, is EPEVTQTPSHQVTQMGQEVILRCVPISNHLYFYWYRQILGQKVEFLVSFYNNEISEKSEIFDDQFSVERPDGSNFTLKIRSTKLEDSAMYFCASSVPLSYEQYFGPGTRLTVT.

The CDR3 DNA reads as TGTGCCAGCAGCTCCGGGACTAGCTCCTACAATGAGCAGTTCTTC. It yields the protein CASSSGTSSYNEQFF. This chain connects TRBV7-8 to TRBJ2-1; 8 bases are shared with TRBD2. The CDR3 length is 15 residues. From germline, CDR1 is SGHVS and CDR2 FQNEAQ. V was pared by 4 bases and J by 0 bases, with 2 bases of the junction left unmatched.

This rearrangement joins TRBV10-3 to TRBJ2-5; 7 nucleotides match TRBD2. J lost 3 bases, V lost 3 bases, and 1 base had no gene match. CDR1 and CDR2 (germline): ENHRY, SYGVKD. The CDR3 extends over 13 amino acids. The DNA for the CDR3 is TGTGCCATCAGTGACGGACTAGAAGAGACCCAGTACTTC. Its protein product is CAISDGLEETQYF.

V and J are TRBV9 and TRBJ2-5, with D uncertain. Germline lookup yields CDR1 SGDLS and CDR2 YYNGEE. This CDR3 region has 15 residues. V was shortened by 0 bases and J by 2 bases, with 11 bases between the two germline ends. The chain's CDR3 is CASSVAVRIQETQYF. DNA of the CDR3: TGTGCCAGCAGCGTAGCTGTGCGGATACAAGAGACCCAGTACTTC. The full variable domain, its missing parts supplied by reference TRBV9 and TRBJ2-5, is DSGVTQTPKHLITATGQRVTLRCSPRSGDLSVYWYQQSLDQGLQFLIQYYNGEERAKGNILERFSAQQFPDLHSELNLSSLELGDSALYFCASSVAVRIQETQYFGPGTRLLVL.

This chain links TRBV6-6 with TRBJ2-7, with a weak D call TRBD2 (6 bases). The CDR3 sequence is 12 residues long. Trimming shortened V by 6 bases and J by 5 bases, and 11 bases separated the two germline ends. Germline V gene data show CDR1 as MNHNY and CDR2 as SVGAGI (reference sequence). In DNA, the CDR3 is TGTGCCAGCAGCTCTACTAGCCACGAGCAGTACTTC. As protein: CASSSTSHEQYF.

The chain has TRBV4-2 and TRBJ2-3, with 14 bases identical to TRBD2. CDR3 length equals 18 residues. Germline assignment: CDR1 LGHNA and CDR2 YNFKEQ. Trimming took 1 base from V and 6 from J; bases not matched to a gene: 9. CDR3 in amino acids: CASSQAQRLAGGPDTQYF. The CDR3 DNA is TGTGCCAGCAGCCAAGCTCAGCGACTAGCGGGGGGGCCGGATACGCAGTATTTT.